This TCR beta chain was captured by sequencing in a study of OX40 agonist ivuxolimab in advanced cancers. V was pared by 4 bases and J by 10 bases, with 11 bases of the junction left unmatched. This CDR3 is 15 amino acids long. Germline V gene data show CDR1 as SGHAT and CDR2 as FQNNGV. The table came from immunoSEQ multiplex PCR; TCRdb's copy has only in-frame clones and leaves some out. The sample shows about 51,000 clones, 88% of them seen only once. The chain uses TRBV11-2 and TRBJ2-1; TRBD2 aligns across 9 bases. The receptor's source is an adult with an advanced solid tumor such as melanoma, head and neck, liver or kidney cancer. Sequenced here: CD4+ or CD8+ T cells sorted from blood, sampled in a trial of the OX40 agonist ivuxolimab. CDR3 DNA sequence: TGTGCCAGCAGCTCCGGGACTAGCTTCGCTTTAGAGCAGTTCTTC. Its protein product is CASSSGTSFALEQFF.